Given below is one T cell receptor (beta chain) in context. Nominally healthy donors were sampled, though unrecorded immune exposures were likely. These data originate in a study of cytomegalovirus exposure and HLA in healthy donors. It was with 60 Vbeta and 13 Jbeta primers that the PCR ran. Profiled with immunoSEQ multiplex PCR; TCRdb holds only in-frame clones, not every one. This sample carries over 150,000 clones, 65% to 90% of them seen once, and the ten largest clones take approximately 2%. Trimming removed 6 bases from V and 4 bases from J; junction bases left unmatched: 7. The CDR3 has 14 amino acids. Germline V gives CDR1 MNHEY, CDR2 SVGAGI.

Sequences were obtained from PBMCs. This receptor was identified in a human donor in good health. The chain has TRBV6-5 and TRBJ2-3; 7 nucleotides line up with TRBD2. The CDR3 loop is CASSQAGRADTQYF. DNA for the CDR3: TGTGCCAGCAGCCAAGCGGGGCGGGCAGATACGCAGTATTTT.